The 19 T cell receptor beta chains below were found in one sample sequenced in a study of shared clonotypes between healthy human individuals. Some clones are missing from TCRdb's copy, which holds only in-frame ones; the method was immunoSEQ multiplex PCR. The sample lists around 1.1 million clones, around 77% seen once, with 0.89% in the top ten. Sequencing used memory CD4+ T cells from PBMCs. As to subset: CD45RA-negative fraction. The source is a man between 18 and 29 years old in good health. Some clones in this sample may be carry-over from other donors' samples.

V and J are TRBV19 and TRBJ1-2; TRBD1 agrees at 9 bases. Germline CDR1 and CDR2: LNHDA and SQIVND (reference sequence). The CDR3 contains 14 residues. The V and J ends lost 5 bases and 4 bases, in that order; junction bases with no gene match: 5. The CDR3 region has the DNA TGTGCCAGTAGTTTGGACAGGGGTGCCTATGGCTACACCTTC. Amino acids: CASSLDRGAYGYTF.

V and J are TRBV5-4 and TRBJ2-7; possible D gene TRBD2, 6 bases. This CDR3 spans 13 amino acids. V was shortened by 0 bases and J by 4 bases, with 8 bases between the two germline ends. CDR1 SGHNT and CDR2 YYREEE come from the germline V gene (reference sequence). DNA for the CDR3: TGTGCCAGCAGCTTGGCCGGACTATACGAGCAGTACTTC. Amino acid sequence: CASSLAGLYEQYF.

The gene calls are TRBV18 and TRBJ1-2; D not certain. Trimming removed 3 bases from V and 3 bases from J, with 11 bases in between. Germline V gene lookup returns CDR1 KGHSH and CDR2 LQKENI. This CDR3 contains 14 residues. CDR3 residues: CASSPASDDYGYTF. The CDR3 bases are TGTGCCAGCTCACCGGCCTCCGACGACTATGGCTACACCTTC.

In DNA form, the CDR3 reads TGTGCCAGCAGTCTCCAGGGACACTCTGGAAACACCATATATTTT. Amino acid sequence: CASSLQGHSGNTIYF. V usage is TRBV27 and J usage is TRBJ1-3, with D tentatively TRBD1 (6 bases). V lost 5 bases and J 0 bases, leaving 11 bases between the germline ends. Per germline, CDR1 MNHEY and CDR2 SMNVEV (reference sequence). This CDR3 region has 15 residues.

The chain joins TRBV28 to TRBJ1-6; maybe TRBD1 (5 bases). Trimming cost V 6 bases and J 2 bases, with 11 bases left between them. Germline V gene sequence: CDR1 MDHEN, CDR2 SYDVKM. This CDR3 region has 15 residues. This CDR3 is CASRPRDAYNSPLHF. The CDR3 DNA sequence: TGTGCCAGCAGGCCGCGGGACGCCTATAATTCACCCCTCCACTTT.

V is TRBV5-1 and J is TRBJ1-1; maybe TRBD1 (5 bases). V was trimmed by 2 bases and J by 3 bases, leaving 11 bases between them. Germline V gene lookup returns CDR1 SGHRS and CDR2 YFSETQ. This CDR3 spans 14 amino acids. The chain's CDR3 is CASSFSGRDTEAFF. In DNA, the CDR3 is TGCGCCAGCAGCTTTTCGGGCAGGGACACTGAAGCTTTCTTT.

This chain links TRBV7-9 with TRBJ1-5; the D is unclear. V shed 3 bases and J shed 5 bases, with 8 bases lying between them. From germline, CDR1 is SEHNR and CDR2 FQNEAQ (reference sequence). CDR3 length equals 13 residues. The CDR3 reads CASSFGQHQPQHF. For the CDR3, the DNA is TGTGCCAGCAGCTTCGGCCAGCATCAGCCCCAGCATTTT.

The CDR3 DNA follows: TGTGCCAGCAGTCTTGGGAGACGGACAGATACGCAGTATTTT. This encodes CASSLGRRTDTQYF. The chain uses TRBV28 and TRBJ2-3; the D gene is possibly TRBD2 (5 bases). Germline V gene sequence: CDR1 MDHEN, CDR2 SYDVKM. The CDR3 runs to 14 residues. V lost 5 bases, J lost 3 bases, and 12 bases lay in between.

The genes are TRBV28 and TRBJ2-7, with D maybe TRBD1 (6 bases). V was cut by 3 bases and J by 0 bases, with 18 bases left in between. The germline CDR1 and CDR2 sequences are MDHEN and SYDVKM. This CDR3 is built from 17 residues. The CDR3 loop reads CASSFGWTAISSYEQYF. The DNA for the CDR3 is TGTGCCAGCAGTTTCGGTTGGACAGCAATAAGCTCCTACGAGCAGTACTTC.

V and J are TRBV18 and TRBJ1-1; 7 bases align to TRBD1. The CDR3 covers 15 residues. Germline V gene data show CDR1 as KGHSH and CDR2 as LQKENI. The V segment lost 5 bases and the J segment 4 bases; nucleotides outside the gene matches: 10. The DNA of the CDR3 is TGTGCCAGCTCAGAGAACGGCAGGGGGACCACTGAAGCTTTCTTT. It codes for CASSENGRGTTEAFF.

There are many counts of this clone. The chain combines TRBV27 with TRBJ2-5, with a weak D call TRBD2 (5 bases). The CDR3 sequence is 15 residues long. CDR1 MNHEY and CDR2 SMNVEV come from the germline V gene (reference sequence). Trimming cost V 5 bases and J 1 base, with 14 bases left between them. CDR3 sequence (DNA): TGTGCCAGCAGTCCCTTGCGGGCGGGCCAAGAGACCCAGTACTTC. Protein: CASSPLRAGQETQYF.

The chain joins TRBV29-1 to TRBJ2-5; the match to TRBD2 covers 9 bases. The J segment lost 4 bases and the V segment lost 7 bases, leaving 4 bases of the junction unmatched. Germline CDR1 reads SQVTM; CDR2 reads ANQGSEA. The CDR3 totals 12 residues. CDR3: CSGELAGETQYF. The CDR3 region has the DNA TGCAGCGGGGAACTAGCGGGAGAGACCCAGTACTTC. The full variable domain, completed using reference TRBV29-1 and TRBJ2-5, is SAVISQKPSRDICQRGTSLTIQCQVDSQVTMMFWYRQQPGQSLTLIATANQGSEATYESGFVIDKFPISRPNLTFSTLTVSNMSPEDSSIYLCSGELAGETQYFGPGTRLLVL.

V and J are TRBV4-1 and TRBJ2-2; D is unclear. V lost 0 bases, J lost 6 bases, and 17 bases lay in between. This CDR3 comprises 17 residues. Germline V gene data show CDR1 as MGHRA and CDR2 as YSYEKL. This CDR3 is CASSQDIRQASAGELFF. DNA of the CDR3: TGCGCCAGCAGCCAAGATATACGTCAGGCCTCCGCCGGGGAGCTGTTTTTT.

The chain employs TRBV5-1 and TRBJ2-3; TRBD1 matches 10 bases. The V segment lost 4 bases and the J segment 4 bases; nucleotides outside the gene matches: 3. The CDR3 runs to 14 residues. Per the germline V gene, CDR1 is SGHRS and CDR2 is YFSETQ. The CDR3 sequence: CASSRDRGPDTQYF. The CDR3 bases are TGCGCCAGCAGCCGGGACAGGGGCCCAGATACGCAGTATTTT.

The chain uses TRBV5-6 and TRBJ2-5, with TRBD2 matching 10 bases. With 4 bases clipped from V and 3 bases from J, the junction kept 6 bases outside the gene matches. Germline values: CDR1 SGHDT, CDR2 YYEEEE. The CDR3 extends over 15 amino acids. As DNA, the CDR3 is TGTGCCAGCAGCGGAACAGGACTAGCGGAAGAGACCCAGTACTTC. The encoded protein is CASSGTGLAEETQYF.

The V call is TRBV23-1, the J call TRBJ1-2; unclear D gene. TRBV23-1 belongs to the ORF category, with a function that is uncertain. The ends were cut back, 0 bases at V and 5 bases at J, with 10 bases in the middle. The CDR3 is 14 amino acids. CDR3 sequence reads: CASSQSRGRYGYTF. The CDR3 nucleotides read TGCGCCAGCAGTCAATCGCGAGGGAGATATGGCTACACCTTC.

The rearrangement joins TRBV7-8 to TRBJ2-1; 10 nucleotides match TRBD2. V lost 5 bases to trimming and J lost 0 bases; unmatched junction nucleotides: 13. The germline gives CDR1 SGHVS, CDR2 FQNEAQ. The CDR3 contains 19 residues. The CDR3 DNA is TGTGCCAGCAGCCCCCGTAGTAGCGGGAGGTTTAGCTCCTACAATGAGCAGTTCTTC. Amino acid sequence: CASSPRSSGRFSSYNEQFF.

The chain recombines TRBV5-6 with TRBJ2-5; D gene ambiguous. The better agreement between TRBJ2-7 and the DNA end casts doubt on the J call. The CDR3 length is 16 residues. Germline V gives CDR1 SGHDT, CDR2 YYEEEE. CDR3 nucleotides: TGTGCCAGCAGCTTGGACGACCCCGAGTTCTCCTACGAGCAGTACTTC. Protein sequence: CASSLDDPEFSYEQYF.

The J gene is TRBJ2-2, the V gene TRBV28; D assignment may be TRBD1 or TRBD2 (6 bases each). The germline gives CDR1 MDHEN, CDR2 SYDVKM. V was clipped by 7 bases and J by 6 bases, with 12 bases between them. The CDR3 has 13 amino acids. CDR3 in amino acids: CASIRGRSGELFF. In DNA form, the CDR3 reads TGTGCCAGCATTCGGGGGCGTTCCGGGGAGCTGTTTTTT. Full variable domain (remainder filled in from reference TRBV28 and TRBJ2-2): DVKVTQSSRYLVKRTGEKVFLECVQDMDHENMFWYRQDPGLGLRLIYFSYDVKMKEKGDIPEGYSVSREKKERFSLILESASTNQTSMYLCASIRGRSGELFFGEGSRLTVL.